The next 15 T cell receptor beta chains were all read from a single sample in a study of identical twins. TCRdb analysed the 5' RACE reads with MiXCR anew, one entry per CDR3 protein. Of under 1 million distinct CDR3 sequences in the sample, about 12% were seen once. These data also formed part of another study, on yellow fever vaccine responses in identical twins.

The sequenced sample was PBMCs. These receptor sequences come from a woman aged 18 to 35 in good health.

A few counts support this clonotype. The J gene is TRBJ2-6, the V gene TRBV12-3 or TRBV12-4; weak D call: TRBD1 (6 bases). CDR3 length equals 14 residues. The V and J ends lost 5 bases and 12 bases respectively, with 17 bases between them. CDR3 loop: CASSLLTGPIVLTF. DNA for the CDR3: TGTGCCAGCAGTCTTCTAACAGGGCCCATCGTCCTGACTTTC.

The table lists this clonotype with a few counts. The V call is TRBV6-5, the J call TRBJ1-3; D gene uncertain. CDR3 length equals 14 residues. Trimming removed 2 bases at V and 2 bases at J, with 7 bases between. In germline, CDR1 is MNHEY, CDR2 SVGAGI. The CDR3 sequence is CASSYGETGNTIYF. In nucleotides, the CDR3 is TGTGCCAGCAGTTACGGGGAAACTGGAAACACCATATATTTT.

The CDR3 nucleotides are TGCGCCAGCAGCTTGGCGCGGGGGGGGAACAATGAGCAGTTCTTC. Amino acids: CASSLARGGNNEQFF. The chain combines TRBV5-1 with TRBJ2-1; 9 nucleotides align to TRBD2. Germline values: CDR1 SGHRS, CDR2 YFSETQ. The length of the CDR3 is 15 residues. With 0 bases clipped from V and 5 bases from J, the junction kept 3 bases outside the gene matches.

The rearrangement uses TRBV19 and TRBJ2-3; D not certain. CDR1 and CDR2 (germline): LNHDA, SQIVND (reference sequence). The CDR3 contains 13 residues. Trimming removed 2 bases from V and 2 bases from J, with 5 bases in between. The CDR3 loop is CASSIRVTDTQYF. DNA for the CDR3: TGTGCCAGTAGTATAAGGGTCACAGATACGCAGTATTTT.

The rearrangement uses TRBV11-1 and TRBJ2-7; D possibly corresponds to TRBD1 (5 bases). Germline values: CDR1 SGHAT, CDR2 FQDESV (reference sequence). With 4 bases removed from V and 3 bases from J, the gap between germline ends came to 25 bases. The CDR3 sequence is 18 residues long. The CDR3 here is CASSSAQLLGHVNYEQYF. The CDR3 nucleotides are TGTGCCAGCAGCTCCGCCCAACTGCTAGGACATGTTAACTACGAGCAGTACTTC.

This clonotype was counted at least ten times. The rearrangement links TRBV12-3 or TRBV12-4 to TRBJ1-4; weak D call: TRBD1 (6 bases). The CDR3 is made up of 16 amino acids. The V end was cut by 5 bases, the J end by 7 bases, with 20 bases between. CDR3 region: CASSPGPQGMVEKLFF. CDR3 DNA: TGTGCCAGCAGTCCGGGCCCCCAGGGGATGGTTGAAAAACTGTTTTTT.

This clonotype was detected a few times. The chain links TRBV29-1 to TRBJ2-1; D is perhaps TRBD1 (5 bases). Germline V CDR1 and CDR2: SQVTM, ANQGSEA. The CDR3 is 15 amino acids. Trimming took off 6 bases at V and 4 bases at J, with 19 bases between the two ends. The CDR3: CSVAGSEGEYNEQFF. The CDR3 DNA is TGCAGCGTGGCAGGTTCGGAAGGGGAATACAATGAGCAGTTCTTC.

The CDR3 is CASSPRVSGEQYV. The CDR3 nucleotides read TGTGCCAGCAGTCCCAGGGTATCGGGCGAGCAGTACGTC. This sequence joins TRBV28 and TRBJ2-7, with D perhaps TRBD1 (5 bases). The length of the CDR3 is 13 residues. Trimming took 5 bases from V and 6 from J, leaving 14 bases between them. Germline lookup yields CDR1 MDHEN and CDR2 SYDVKM.

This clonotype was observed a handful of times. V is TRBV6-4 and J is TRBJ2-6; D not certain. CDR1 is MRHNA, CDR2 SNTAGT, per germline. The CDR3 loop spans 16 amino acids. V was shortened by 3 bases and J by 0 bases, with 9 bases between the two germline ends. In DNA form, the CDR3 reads TGTGCCAGCAGTGATGTGCCTAGCTCTGGGGCCAACGTCCTGACTTTC. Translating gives CASSDVPSSGANVLTF.

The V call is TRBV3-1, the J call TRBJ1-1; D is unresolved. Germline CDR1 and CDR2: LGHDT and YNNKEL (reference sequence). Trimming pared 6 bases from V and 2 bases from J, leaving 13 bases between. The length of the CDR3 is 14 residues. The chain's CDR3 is CASREWSANTEAFF. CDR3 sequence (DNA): TGTGCCAGCAGAGAATGGTCAGCTAACACTGAAGCTTTCTTT.

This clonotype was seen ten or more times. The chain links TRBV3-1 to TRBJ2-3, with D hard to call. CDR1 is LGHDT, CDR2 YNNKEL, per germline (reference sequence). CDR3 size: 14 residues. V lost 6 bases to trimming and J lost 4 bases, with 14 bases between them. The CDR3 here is CASRSFAGADTQYF. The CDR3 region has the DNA TGTGCCAGCAGATCTTTCGCTGGCGCAGATACGCAGTATTTT.

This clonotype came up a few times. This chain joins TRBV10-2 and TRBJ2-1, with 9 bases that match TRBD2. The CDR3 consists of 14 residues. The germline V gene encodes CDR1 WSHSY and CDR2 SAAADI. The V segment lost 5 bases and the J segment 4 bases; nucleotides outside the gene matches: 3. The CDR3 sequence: CASSRLAEYNEQFF. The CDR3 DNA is TGCGCCAGCAGTCGACTAGCGGAGTACAATGAGCAGTTCTTC.

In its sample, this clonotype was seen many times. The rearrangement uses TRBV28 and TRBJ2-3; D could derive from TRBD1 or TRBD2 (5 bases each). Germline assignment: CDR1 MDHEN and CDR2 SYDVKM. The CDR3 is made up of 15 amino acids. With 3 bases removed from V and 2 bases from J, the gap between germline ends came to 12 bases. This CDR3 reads CASSFRDRDTDTQYF. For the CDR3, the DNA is TGTGCCAGCAGTTTTCGGGACCGAGACACAGATACGCAGTATTTT.

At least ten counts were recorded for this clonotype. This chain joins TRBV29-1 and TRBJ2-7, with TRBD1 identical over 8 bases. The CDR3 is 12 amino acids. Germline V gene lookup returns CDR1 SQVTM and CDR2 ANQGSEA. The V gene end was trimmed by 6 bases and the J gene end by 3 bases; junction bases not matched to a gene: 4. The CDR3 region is CSVRTGSYEQYF. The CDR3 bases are TGCAGCGTCCGGACAGGGAGCTACGAGCAGTACTTC.

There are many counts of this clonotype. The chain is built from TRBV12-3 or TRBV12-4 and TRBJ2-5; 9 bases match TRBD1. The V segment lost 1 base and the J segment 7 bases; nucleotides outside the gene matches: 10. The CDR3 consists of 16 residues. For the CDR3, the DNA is TGTGCCAGCAGTTTAGGATATGGGACAGGGAGAGGGACCCAGTACTTC. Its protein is CASSLGYGTGRGTQYF.